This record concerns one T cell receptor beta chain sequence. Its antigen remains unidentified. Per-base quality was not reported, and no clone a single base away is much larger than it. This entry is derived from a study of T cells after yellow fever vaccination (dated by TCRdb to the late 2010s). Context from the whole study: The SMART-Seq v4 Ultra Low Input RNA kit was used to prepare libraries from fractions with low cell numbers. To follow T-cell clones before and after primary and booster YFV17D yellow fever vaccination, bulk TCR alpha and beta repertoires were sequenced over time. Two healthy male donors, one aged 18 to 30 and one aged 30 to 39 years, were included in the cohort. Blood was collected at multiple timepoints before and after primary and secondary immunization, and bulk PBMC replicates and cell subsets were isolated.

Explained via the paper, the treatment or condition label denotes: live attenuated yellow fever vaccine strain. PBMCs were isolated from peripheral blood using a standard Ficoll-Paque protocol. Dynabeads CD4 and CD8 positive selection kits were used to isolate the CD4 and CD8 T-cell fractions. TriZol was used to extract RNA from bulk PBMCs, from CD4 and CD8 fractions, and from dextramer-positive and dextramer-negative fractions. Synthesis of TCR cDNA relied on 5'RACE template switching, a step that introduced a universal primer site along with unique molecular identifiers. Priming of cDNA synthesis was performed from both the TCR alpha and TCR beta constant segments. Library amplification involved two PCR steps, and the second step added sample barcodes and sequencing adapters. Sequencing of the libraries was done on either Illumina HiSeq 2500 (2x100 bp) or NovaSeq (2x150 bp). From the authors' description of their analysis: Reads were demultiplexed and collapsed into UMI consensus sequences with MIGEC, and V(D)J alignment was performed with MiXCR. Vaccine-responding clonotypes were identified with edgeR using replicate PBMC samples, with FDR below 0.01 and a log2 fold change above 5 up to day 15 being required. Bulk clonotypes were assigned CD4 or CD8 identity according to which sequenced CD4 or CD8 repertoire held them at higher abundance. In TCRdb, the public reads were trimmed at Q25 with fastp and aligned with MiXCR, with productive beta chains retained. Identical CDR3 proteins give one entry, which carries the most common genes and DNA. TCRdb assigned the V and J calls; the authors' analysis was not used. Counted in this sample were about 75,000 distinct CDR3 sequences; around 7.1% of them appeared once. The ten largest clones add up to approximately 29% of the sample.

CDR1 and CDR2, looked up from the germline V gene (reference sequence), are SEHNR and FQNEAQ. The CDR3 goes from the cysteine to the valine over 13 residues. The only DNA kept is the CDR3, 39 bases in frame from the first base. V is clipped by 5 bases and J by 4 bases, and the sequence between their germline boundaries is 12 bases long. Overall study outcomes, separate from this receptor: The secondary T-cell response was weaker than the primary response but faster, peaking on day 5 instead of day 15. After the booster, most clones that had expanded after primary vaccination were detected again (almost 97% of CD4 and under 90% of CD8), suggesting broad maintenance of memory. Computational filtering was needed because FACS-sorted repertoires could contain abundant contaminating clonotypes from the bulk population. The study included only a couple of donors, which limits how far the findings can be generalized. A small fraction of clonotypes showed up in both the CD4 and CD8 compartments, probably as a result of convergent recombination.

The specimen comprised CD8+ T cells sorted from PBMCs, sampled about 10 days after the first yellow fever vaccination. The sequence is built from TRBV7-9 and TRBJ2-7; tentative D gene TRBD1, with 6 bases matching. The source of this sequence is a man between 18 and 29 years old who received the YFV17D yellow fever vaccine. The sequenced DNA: TGTGCCAGCAGCATGGACAGATCTTACGAGCAGTACGTC. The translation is CASSMDRSYEQYV.